This TCR beta chain stems from a study of blood T cell repertoires in COVID-19. This clone appeared a single time. The CDR3 sequence is 14 residues long. Germline V gene sequence: CDR1 ENHRY, CDR2 SYGVKD. V was pared by 6 bases and J by 2 bases, with 4 bases of the junction left unmatched. In the original processing: The authors estimated nucleated cell counts from reference gene primer amplification. Generated by immunoSEQ multiplex PCR, the TCRdb table keeps only in-frame clones and is missing some. V, J and clone size derive from that table, while D and trimming were established from the DNA sequence. The table records about 160,000 clones, approximately 90% of them present only once. While infection was still active, Seattle patients were enrolled and then followed longitudinally.

The origin of this receptor is a woman aged 65 to 85 with COVID-19, enrolled during active disease. V gene TRBV10-3 combines with J gene TRBJ2-3; 8 bases map to TRBD1. The sequencing input was peripheral blood. The CDR3 region is CAIRPGQDTDTQYF. In nucleotides, the CDR3 is TGTGCCATCAGGCCGGGACAGGACACAGATACGCAGTATTTT.